The T cell receptor beta chain under discussion was sequenced for a study of T cell changes during pregnancy in multiple sclerosis. Clones were read by immunoSEQ multiplex PCR, and TCRdb kept only the in-frame ones, dropping some. The sample lists approximately 110,000 clones, 80% to 95% occurring once. In germline, CDR1 is MDHEN, CDR2 SYDVKM. The V end lost 10 bases, the J end lost 6 bases, and 21 bases lay between the germline ends. The CDR3 has 14 amino acids. This clonotype was obtained from a female donor with multiple sclerosis, enrolled in a pregnancy study. The sample in question was peripheral blood, obtained in the third trimester of pregnancy. The V and J genes are TRBV28 and TRBJ1-1; D uncertain. The CDR3 DNA sequence: TGTGCCACCCGCGGAGAACGGAGGGTGGCTGAAGCTTTCTTT. Its protein product is CATRGERRVAEAFF.